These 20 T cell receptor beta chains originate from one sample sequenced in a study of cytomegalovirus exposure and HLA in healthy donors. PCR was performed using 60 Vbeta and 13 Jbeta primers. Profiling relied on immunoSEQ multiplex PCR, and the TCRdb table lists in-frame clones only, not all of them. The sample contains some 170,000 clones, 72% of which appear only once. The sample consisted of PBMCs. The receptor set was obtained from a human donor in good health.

In DNA, the CDR3 is TGTGCCAGCAGTTACGGGACAGGGAAGGAGACCCAGTACTTC. It yields the protein CASSYGTGKETQYF. The chain recombines TRBV2 with TRBJ2-5; 9 positions match TRBD1. CDR1 and CDR2 (germline): SNHLY, FYNNEI. The CDR3 sequence is 14 residues long. Trimming removed 5 bases from V and 5 bases from J; junction bases left unmatched: 6.

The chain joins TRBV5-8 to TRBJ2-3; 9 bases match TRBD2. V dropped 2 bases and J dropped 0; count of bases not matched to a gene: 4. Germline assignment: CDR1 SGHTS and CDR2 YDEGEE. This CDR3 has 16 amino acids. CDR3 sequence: CASSFSGGLSTDTQYF. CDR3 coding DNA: TGTGCCAGCAGCTTTAGCGGGGGCCTTAGCACAGATACGCAGTATTTT. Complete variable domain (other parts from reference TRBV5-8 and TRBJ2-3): EAGVTQSPTHLIKTRGQQATLRCSPISGHTSVYWYQQALGLGLQFLLWYDEGEERNRGNFPPRFSGRQFPNYSSELNVNALELEDSALYLCASSFSGGLSTDTQYFGPGTRLTVL.

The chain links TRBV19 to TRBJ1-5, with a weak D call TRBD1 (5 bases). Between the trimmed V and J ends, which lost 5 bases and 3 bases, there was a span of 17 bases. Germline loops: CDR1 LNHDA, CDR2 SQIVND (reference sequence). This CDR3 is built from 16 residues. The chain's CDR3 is CASSPIHRQPNQPQHF. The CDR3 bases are TGTGCCAGTAGTCCTATCCACCGACAGCCCAATCAGCCCCAGCATTTT.

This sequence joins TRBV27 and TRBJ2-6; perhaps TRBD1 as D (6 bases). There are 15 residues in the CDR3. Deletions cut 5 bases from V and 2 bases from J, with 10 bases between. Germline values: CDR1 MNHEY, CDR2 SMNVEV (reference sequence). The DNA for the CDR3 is TGTGCCAGCAGTCTACAGGGCACTGGGGCCAACGTCCTGACTTTC. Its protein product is CASSLQGTGANVLTF.

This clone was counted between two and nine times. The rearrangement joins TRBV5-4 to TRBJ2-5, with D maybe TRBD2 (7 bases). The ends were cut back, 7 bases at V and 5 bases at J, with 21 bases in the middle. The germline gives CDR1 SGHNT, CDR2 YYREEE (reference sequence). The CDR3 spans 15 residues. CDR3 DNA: TGTGCCAGCGGGGGAGGGGGGGTCGATGGGGAGACCCAGTACTTC. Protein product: CASGGGGVDGETQYF.

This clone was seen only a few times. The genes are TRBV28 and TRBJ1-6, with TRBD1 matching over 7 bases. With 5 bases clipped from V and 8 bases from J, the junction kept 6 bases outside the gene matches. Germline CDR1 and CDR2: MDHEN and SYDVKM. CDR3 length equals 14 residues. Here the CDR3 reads CASSVRRGYSPLHF. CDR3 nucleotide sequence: TGTGCCAGCAGTGTCCGCAGGGGGTATTCACCCCTCCACTTT.

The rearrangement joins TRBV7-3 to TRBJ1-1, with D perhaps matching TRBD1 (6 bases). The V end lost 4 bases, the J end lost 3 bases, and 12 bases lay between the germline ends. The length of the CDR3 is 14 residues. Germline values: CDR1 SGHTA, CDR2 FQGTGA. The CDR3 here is CASSSGQSYTEAFF. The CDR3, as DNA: TGTGCCAGCAGCTCCGGACAGTCGTACACTGAAGCTTTCTTT.

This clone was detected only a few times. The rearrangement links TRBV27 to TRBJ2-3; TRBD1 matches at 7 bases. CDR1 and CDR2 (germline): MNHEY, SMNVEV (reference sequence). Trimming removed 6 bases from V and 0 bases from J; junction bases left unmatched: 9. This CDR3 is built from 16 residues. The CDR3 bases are TGTGCCAGCAGCCCTCAGGGGGTAACTAGCACAGATACGCAGTATTTT. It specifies CASSPQGVTSTDTQYF.

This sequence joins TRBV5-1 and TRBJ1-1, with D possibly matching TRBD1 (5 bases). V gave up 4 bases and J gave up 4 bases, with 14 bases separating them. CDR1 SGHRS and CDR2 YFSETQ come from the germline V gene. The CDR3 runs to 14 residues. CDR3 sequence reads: CASSPDTSGTEAFF. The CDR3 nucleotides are TGCGCCAGCAGCCCGGACACCTCGGGCACTGAAGCTTTCTTT.

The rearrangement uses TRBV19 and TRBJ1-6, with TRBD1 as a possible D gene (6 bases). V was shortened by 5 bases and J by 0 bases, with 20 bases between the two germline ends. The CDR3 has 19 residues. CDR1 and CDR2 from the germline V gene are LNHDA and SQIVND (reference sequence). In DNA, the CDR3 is TGTGCCAGTAGTGTAGCCGGGACACAACTCATCTCCTATAATTCACCCCTCCACTTT. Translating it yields CASSVAGTQLISYNSPLHF.

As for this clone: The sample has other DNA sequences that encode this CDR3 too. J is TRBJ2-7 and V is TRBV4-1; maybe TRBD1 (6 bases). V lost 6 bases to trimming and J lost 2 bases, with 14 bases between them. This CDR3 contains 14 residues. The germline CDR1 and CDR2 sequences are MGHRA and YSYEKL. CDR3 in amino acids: CASSPPDRTYEQYF. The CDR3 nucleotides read TGCGCCAGCAGTCCCCCGGACAGAACCTACGAGCAGTACTTC.

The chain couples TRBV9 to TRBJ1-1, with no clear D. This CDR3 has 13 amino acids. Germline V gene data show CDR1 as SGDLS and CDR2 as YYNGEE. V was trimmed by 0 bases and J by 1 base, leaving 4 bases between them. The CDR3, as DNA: TGTGCCAGCAGCGTAGACGGGAACACTGAAGCTTTCTTT. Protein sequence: CASSVDGNTEAFF.

The CDR3 is CASQEGQGNEKLFF. The CDR3 nucleotides are TGTGCCAGCCAGGAGGGCCAGGGTAATGAAAAACTGTTTTTT. V and J are TRBV2 and TRBJ1-4; weak D call: TRBD1 (5 bases). This CDR3 has 14 residues. Germline CDR1 is SNHLY and CDR2 is FYNNEI. Trimming took 8 bases from V and 4 from J, leaving 14 bases between them.

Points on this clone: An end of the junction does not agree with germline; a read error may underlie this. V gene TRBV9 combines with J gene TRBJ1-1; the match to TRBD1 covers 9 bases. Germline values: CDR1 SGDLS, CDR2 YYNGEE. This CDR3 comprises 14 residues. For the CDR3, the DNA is TGTGCCAGCAGCGTAGGGACAGGGGACACCGAAGCTTTCTTT. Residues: CASSVGTGDTEAFF.

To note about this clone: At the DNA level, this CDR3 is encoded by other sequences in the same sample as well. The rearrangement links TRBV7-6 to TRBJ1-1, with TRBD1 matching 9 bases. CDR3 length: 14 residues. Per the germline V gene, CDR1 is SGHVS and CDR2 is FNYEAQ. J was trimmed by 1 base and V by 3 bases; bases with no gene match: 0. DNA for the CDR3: TGTGCCAGCAGCTTGACAGGGGGGAACACTGAAGCTTTCTTT. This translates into CASSLTGGNTEAFF.

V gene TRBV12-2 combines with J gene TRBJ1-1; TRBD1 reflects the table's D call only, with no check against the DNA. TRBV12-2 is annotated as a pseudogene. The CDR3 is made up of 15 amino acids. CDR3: CASRGRDRYRTEAFF. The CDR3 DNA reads TGTGCAAGTCGCGGACGGGACAGATACCGCACTGAAGCTTTCTTT.

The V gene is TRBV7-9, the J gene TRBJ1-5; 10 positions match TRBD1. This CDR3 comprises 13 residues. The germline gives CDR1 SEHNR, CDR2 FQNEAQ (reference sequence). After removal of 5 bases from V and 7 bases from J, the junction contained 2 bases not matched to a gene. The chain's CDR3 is CASSGTGEQPQHF. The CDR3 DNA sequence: TGTGCCAGCAGCGGGACAGGGGAACAGCCCCAGCATTTT.

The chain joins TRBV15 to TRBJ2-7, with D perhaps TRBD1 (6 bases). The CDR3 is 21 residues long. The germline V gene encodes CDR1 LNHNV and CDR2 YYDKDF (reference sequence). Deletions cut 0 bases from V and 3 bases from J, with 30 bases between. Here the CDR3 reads CATSRDPPILTGTPLNYEQYF. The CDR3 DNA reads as TGTGCCACCAGCAGAGATCCCCCTATCTTGACCGGGACACCCCTAAACTACGAGCAGTACTTC.

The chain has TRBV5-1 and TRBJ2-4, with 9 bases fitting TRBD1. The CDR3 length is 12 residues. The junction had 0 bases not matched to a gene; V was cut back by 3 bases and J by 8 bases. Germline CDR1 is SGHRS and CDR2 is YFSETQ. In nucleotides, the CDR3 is TGCGCCAGCAGCTGGGACAGGGACATTCAGTACTTC. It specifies CASSWDRDIQYF.

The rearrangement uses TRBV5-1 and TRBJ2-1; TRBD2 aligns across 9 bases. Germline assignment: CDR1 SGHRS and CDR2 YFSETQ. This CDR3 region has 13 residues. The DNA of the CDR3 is TGCTCTTCAGCGGGGGGAACCCAACATGAGCAGTTCTTC. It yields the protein CSSAGGTQHEQFF.